Below are 23 T cell receptor beta chains sequenced from a single sample in a study of Ad26.COV2.S vaccination and SARS-CoV-2 variants. Sample treatment: roughly 18 received Ad26.COV2.S at low or high dose, single or two shots; 5 received placebo; per-sample allocation not given. Sampling occurred on day 63 after the first vaccine or placebo injection. Profiled with immunoSEQ multiplex PCR; TCRdb holds only in-frame clones, not every one. This sample carries about 400,000 clones, about four fifths of them seen once, and the ten largest clones take more than 7%. Sample: peripheral blood, taken in a trial of Ad26.COV2.S vaccine versus placebo. Receptors originate from a person aged 18-60 years who received the Ad26.COV2.S COVID-19 vaccine or a placebo.

This chain connects TRBV14 to TRBJ1-1; D uncertain. The CDR3 totals 14 residues. Trimming left V 1 base short and J 1 base short, with 7 bases between. The germline gives CDR1 SGHDN, CDR2 FVKESK. The CDR3 protein is CASSQGVGNTEAFF. The CDR3 DNA reads as TGTGCCAGCAGCCAAGGGGTAGGGAACACTGAAGCTTTCTTT.

The gene calls are TRBV9 and TRBJ1-1; unclear D gene. Germline V gene data show CDR1 as SGDLS and CDR2 as YYNGEE. Trimming took off 0 bases at V and 3 bases at J, with 9 bases between the two ends. CDR3 length: 14 amino acids. The CDR3 loop reads CASSVATGDTEAFF. The CDR3 nucleotides read TGTGCCAGCAGCGTAGCTACCGGGGACACTGAAGCTTTCTTT.

The genes are TRBV6-1 and TRBJ1-2; no clear D. Trimming pared 0 bases from V and 4 bases from J, leaving 3 bases between. The CDR3 sequence is 12 residues long. The V gene's germline CDR1 is MNHNS and CDR2 SASEGT. Here the CDR3 reads CASSEAGYGYTF. In DNA form, the CDR3 reads TGTGCCAGCAGTGAAGCAGGCTATGGCTACACCTTC.

This clone turned up a few times. The junction does not match germline at one end; this may be a read error. The chain couples TRBV27 to TRBJ1-5; the match to TRBD1 covers 7 bases. The V gene's germline CDR1 is MNHEY and CDR2 SMNVEV (reference sequence). This CDR3 has 15 amino acids. CDR3 sequence: CASSPRDSIVQTQHF. CDR3 nucleotides: TGTGCCAGCAGCCCCCGGGACAGTATAGTTCAGACCCAGCATTTT.

The chain combines TRBV7-2 with TRBJ1-5; 9 nucleotides line up with TRBD1. Germline CDR1 SGHTA, CDR2 FQGNSA. V lost 2 bases, J lost 9 bases, and 5 bases stayed unmatched. The CDR3 consists of 14 residues. This CDR3 reads CASSLRTGGGPQHF. CDR3 in DNA: TGTGCCAGCAGCTTAAGAACAGGGGGCGGGCCCCAGCATTTT.

The sample holds a few counts of this clone. Other DNA variants within this sample encode the same CDR3. The genes are TRBV5-6 and TRBJ1-1; D unclear. V was pared by 0 bases and J by 6 bases, with 9 bases between. The germline gives CDR1 SGHDT, CDR2 YYEEEE. The CDR3 has 13 residues. CDR3 DNA: TGTGCCAGCAGCTTGGGAGGGCCCCCTGAAGCTTTCTTT. This sequence encodes CASSLGGPPEAFF. Based on the CDR3 plus reference TRBV5-6 and TRBJ1-1, the full variable domain is DAGVTQSPTHLIKTRGQQVTLRCSPKSGHDTVSWYQQALGQGPQFIFQYYEEEERQRGNFPDRFSGHQFPNYSSELNVNALLLGDSALYLCASSLGGPPEAFFGQGTRLTVV.

The chain recombines TRBV27 with TRBJ1-6; possible D gene TRBD1, 5 bases. This CDR3 has 13 residues. V was pared by 5 bases and J by 14 bases, with 16 bases between. Germline values: CDR1 MNHEY, CDR2 SMNVEV (reference sequence). The CDR3 bases are TGTGCCAGCAGTCCGTGGACCGAGGGGTCCCTCCACTTT. Amino acids: CASSPWTEGSLHF.

J is TRBJ1-1 and V is TRBV11-2; D is uncertain. Trimming removed 1 base at V and 1 base at J, with 10 bases between. CDR1 is SGHAT, CDR2 FQNNGV, per germline. CDR3 length: 15 amino acids. This CDR3 is CASSLGRGGNTEAFF. For the CDR3, the DNA is TGTGCCAGCAGCTTAGGACGTGGCGGGAACACTGAAGCTTTCTTT.

The chain links TRBV24-1 to TRBJ2-3; 7 bases map to TRBD2. The CDR3 runs 15 residues. After removal of 2 bases from V and 6 bases from J, the junction contained 7 bases not matched to a gene. Germline loops: CDR1 KGHDR, CDR2 SFDVKD. The CDR3 is CATSDSRFGRDTQYF. CDR3 in DNA: TGTGCCACCAGTGATTCTCGGTTCGGGAGGGATACGCAGTATTTT.

The rearrangement uses TRBV4-1 and TRBJ1-3; D is uncertain. This CDR3 spans 16 amino acids. Trimming shortened V by 0 bases and J by 0 bases, and 9 bases separated the two germline ends. The V gene's germline CDR1 is MGHRA and CDR2 YSYEKL. DNA for the CDR3: TGCGCCAGCAGCCAAGATCCGTGGGGCTCTGGAAACACCATATATTTT. This translates into CASSQDPWGSGNTIYF.

This chain uses TRBV4-1 with TRBJ2-3, with TRBD2 matching 8 bases. V was pared by 4 bases and J by 0 bases, with 3 bases of the junction left unmatched. CDR3 length equals 15 residues. Germline V gene sequence: CDR1 MGHRA, CDR2 YSYEKL. CDR3 sequence (DNA): TGCGCCAGCAGCCTCATAGCGGGGAGCACAGATACGCAGTATTTT. It specifies CASSLIAGSTDTQYF.

A few counts support this clone. The chain carries TRBV5-1 and TRBJ1-3; D may be TRBD1 (6 bases). V lost 1 base and J 3 bases, leaving 11 bases between the germline ends. Germline V gene data show CDR1 as SGHRS and CDR2 as YFSETQ. This CDR3 has 15 amino acids. The CDR3 nucleotides read TGCGCCAGCAGCTTGACAGGGACCTATGGAAACACCATATATTTT. Its translation: CASSLTGTYGNTIYF.

This chain connects TRBV11-3 to TRBJ1-2; D may be TRBD1 (5 bases). The ends were cut back, 5 bases at V and 4 bases at J, with 11 bases in the middle. This CDR3 contains 13 residues. Germline assignment: CDR1 SGHNT and CDR2 YENEEA. CDR3 amino acids: CASSRGTSYGYTF. For the CDR3, the DNA is TGTGCCAGCAGCCGCGGGACCTCCTATGGCTACACCTTC.

The chain has TRBV5-6 and TRBJ1-1; D not resolved. The CDR3 loop spans 13 amino acids. CDR1 and CDR2 (germline): SGHDT, YYEEEE. The germline V and J ends were trimmed by 3 bases and 4 bases, with 10 bases remaining between them. The DNA for the CDR3 is TGTGCCAGCAGCTCCTCGAGAGGCACTGAAGCTTTCTTT. Its protein product is CASSSSRGTEAFF.

The V call is TRBV5-7, the J call TRBJ1-2; 7 bases are a match to TRBD1. TRBV5-7 is labeled an ORF, and its function is uncertain. The CDR3 totals 14 residues. V trimming: 0 bases; J trimming: 8 bases; junction bases outside the gene matches: 7. CDR3 residues: CASSLVQGVGGYTF. Written as DNA, the CDR3 is TGTGCCAGCAGCTTGGTTCAGGGGGTAGGAGGCTACACCTTC.

The chain has TRBV6-2 or TRBV6-3 and TRBJ1-5, with D perhaps TRBD1 (6 bases). V was cut by 5 bases and J by 10 bases, with 18 bases left in between. The germline gives CDR1 MNHEY, CDR2 SVGEGT. The CDR3 has 14 amino acids. CDR3 protein: CASSPRQAWGPQHF. The CDR3 bases are TGTGCCAGCAGTCCACGACAGGCCTGGGGACCCCAGCATTTT.

This chain uses TRBV5-1 with TRBJ1-1; no clear D gene. The CDR3 is 13 residues long. Trimming removed 5 bases at V and 3 bases at J, with 11 bases between. Per the germline V gene, CDR1 is SGHRS and CDR2 is YFSETQ. CDR3 region: CASRLISDTEAFF. For the CDR3, the DNA is TGCGCCAGCAGGCTTATAAGTGACACTGAAGCTTTCTTT.

The chain uses TRBV12-3 or TRBV12-4 and TRBJ1-4; D uncertain. The CDR3 spans 11 residues. Trimming removed 4 bases from V and 12 bases from J, with 9 bases in between. The CDR3 spells CASSSEQELFF. The CDR3 bases are TGTGCCAGCAGTTCAGAGCAGGAACTGTTTTTT.

The rearrangement uses TRBV7-9 and TRBJ2-2; TRBD2 matches 9 bases. Trimming cost V 5 bases and J 0 bases; bases outside gene matches: 4. The CDR3 is made up of 16 amino acids. In germline, CDR1 is SEHNR, CDR2 FQNEAQ (reference sequence). The DNA of the CDR3 is TGTGCCAGCAGCATCATAGCGGGAGCGAACACCGGGGAGCTGTTTTTT. Translated, it gives CASSIIAGANTGELFF.

V usage is TRBV7-2 and J usage is TRBJ2-3; 8 bases fit TRBD2. V lost 0 bases, J lost 9 bases, and 8 bases stayed unmatched. From germline, CDR1 is SGHTA and CDR2 FQGNSA. The CDR3 totals 15 residues. CDR3 sequence: CASSLARGVSGTQYF. CDR3 nucleotide sequence: TGTGCCAGCAGCTTAGCGCGGGGGGTCTCTGGAACGCAGTATTTT.

V gene TRBV28 combines with J gene TRBJ2-3; D uncertain. V lost 6 bases and J lost 6, with 10 bases in between. CDR3 length: 12 residues. Germline V lookup: CDR1 MDHEN, CDR2 SYDVKM. The CDR3, as DNA: TGTGCCAGCAGCCGAAATCGGGATACGCAGTATTTT. Translated, it gives CASSRNRDTQYF.

The chain is built from TRBV7-2 and TRBJ2-7; perhaps TRBD1 as D (5 bases). This CDR3 spans 13 amino acids. Germline lookup yields CDR1 SGHTA and CDR2 FQGNSA. V was shortened by 8 bases and J by 11 bases, with 22 bases between the two germline ends. DNA of the CDR3: TGTGCCAGCGGAAGAGACAGCTGGTCCAGTAAGTACTTC. This gives the protein CASGRDSWSSKYF.

The chain couples TRBV6-6 to TRBJ2-7, with 10 bases aligning to TRBD2. This CDR3 is built from 16 residues. The germline CDR1 and CDR2 sequences are MNHNY and SVGAGI (reference sequence). With V trimmed by 7 bases and J by 0 bases, 9 bases remained unmatched. CDR3 nucleotide sequence: TGTGCCAGCAAAAGTGGGAGCGGGGGGGCCTCCTACGAGCAGTACTTC. Residues: CASKSGSGGASYEQYF.